This TCR beta chain appears in the sequencing data of a study of cytomegalovirus exposure and HLA in healthy donors (dated by TCRdb to about 2017). For the study in its entirety: According to an earlier analysis of 587 of the donors, about 190 million T cells yielded some 120 million unique TCR beta sequences and around 280 Gb of sequence data. Roughly 300 gigabases of sequencing data and about 92 million unique TCR sequences made up an early release that covered 500 to 650 HLA-typed donors. Among the approximately 400 genotyped donors, approximately 82% belonged to the genetic ancestry cluster associated with self-reported Caucasian donors. The study was designed to test whether signatures of past pathogen exposure could be identified by cataloging public T cell receptors. The study profiled the T cell repertoires of hundreds of subjects by immunosequencing and related them to cytomegalovirus serostatus. In addition to the first cohort of hundreds of subjects, a separate validation cohort of 120 different subjects was used. The study combined high-throughput TCR immunosequencing, statistical association of individual TCRs with disease status, and machine learning to predict cytomegalovirus infection status. To study patterns of TCR occurrence, a later analysis re-analyzed previously published TCR beta repertoires from 550 to 800 donors and added high-resolution HLA genotyping. Rather than using new phenotypic data, the later analysis identified candidate immune exposures from TCR beta sequences and from how often those sequences occurred across donors. In an earlier analysis of around 540 of the donors, high-throughput TCR beta sequencing was used to judge whether each TCR beta V gene segment behaved as functional or pseudogenic. Donor age, sex, ethnicity and CMV serostatus were collected together with the repertoire data. Genome-wide SNP genotypes for about 55% of the roughly 670 donors were used in a later genetic analysis, which treated that subset as a discovery cohort. Every repertoire in the discovery cohort had been generated on one and the same sequencing platform. HLA typing included class I and class II loci at four-digit resolution. Typing coverage varied by locus: about 620-630 donors for A, B, C, DRB1 and DQB1; 522 for DQA1; about 570 for DPA1; 450 to 480 for DPB1. Five DR-DQ haplotypes were handled as single units for association and clustering because linkage in the cohort was strong. Among some 400 genotyped donors of the cohort, an average of around 240,000 unique TCR beta nucleotide sequences were sequenced per donor, roughly 18% of them non-productive.

This clone was seen just once. No antigen is known for it. Base qualities are missing; no much larger clone stands one base away. Library preparation used the immunoSEQ multiplex PCR assay. For the multiplex PCR, a mixture combining 60 forward primers for TCR Vbeta segments and 13 reverse primers for TCR Jbeta segments was used. A multiplex PCR assay on genomic DNA amplified the CDR3 region of rearranged TCR beta genes. The Illumina HiSeq System was used to sequence the amplified TCR beta libraries as 87-base-pair reads. The original pipeline was this. Across the 700 or so repertoires, a later analysis counted some 81 million unique TCR beta chains, roughly 11 million of which were shared by at least two donors. A nearest-neighbor algorithm error-corrected the raw reads and collapsed the reads into unique sequences, merging closely related sequences to remove PCR and sequencing errors. V, D and J gene segments were assigned by aligning CDR3 sequences to IMGT reference sequences. For a sequence to be retained, a match of at least six nucleotides to both a V gene segment and a J gene segment was required. A rearrangement was called productive if the CDR3 had no stop codons and remained in frame with V and J, and every other rearrangement was called non-productive. CDR3 was defined according to IMGT convention as the region running from the second conserved V-encoded cysteine to the conserved J-encoded phenylalanine. In an earlier analysis of roughly 580 of the donors, sequences lacking an unambiguous match to a single V gene segment were excluded. In an earlier analysis of several hundred of the donors, V segments were called functional above 56.7% productive rearrangements and were called segregating when the between-donor standard deviation exceeded 5%. A statistical classification framework was built to diagnose cytomegalovirus status from the catalog of TCR beta chain sequences. V and J gene assignment, in a later analysis, came from comparing TCR nucleotide sequences with IMGT/GENE-DB human TR gene sequences. The TCRdist pipeline was used in a later analysis to assign CDR3 sequences and most-parsimonious VDJ recombination scenarios. In a later analysis, every TCR beta chain was defined by the combination of its CDR3 amino acid sequence and its V-gene family, and reads without a unique V-gene family were dropped. A later analysis removed nearly 600 highly shared, low-generation-probability nucleotide sequences to deal with suspected cross-contamination and a sequencing artifact. In a later analysis, a clonal expansion index was calculated for each public chain from normalized within-repertoire ranks of inferred template counts. In a later analysis, generation probabilities were computed using a VDJ recombination model fitted to out-of-frame rearrangements, and the results were checked against IGoR. In a later analysis, TCR-TCR, TCR-HLA and TCR-CMV co-occurrence was scored with hypergeometric tests, and a repertoire-size bias correction was applied to TCR pairs. False discovery rates were estimated in a later analysis by permuting HLA or CMV assignments 20 times. In a later analysis, co-occurring TCRs were grouped with DBSCAN, and TCRdist sequence similarity was added when clustering was performed within HLA-allele-positive subsets. Co-occurrence clustering excluded repertoires with fewer than 30,000 or more than 120,000 public chains, plus five with anomalous nucleotide sharing. The source is immuneACCESS, and TCRdb retained only in-frame sequences with V and J called. Part of the clones is not carried over; for the studies checked, unresolved V genes explain less than half of this, and the remainder is unexplained. The DNA gave D and trimming, while V, J and clone size come from that table. Recorded for this sample are about 140,000 clones; 68% of them occurred a single time. The leading ten clones occupy around 4.2% of the sample.

The cohort consisted of approximately 670 healthy bone marrow donors. At the time of sampling, every cohort member was nominally healthy, though immune exposures that went unrecorded were likely present. The donor tested CMV seronegative and was one of the 352 seronegative cohort members. A peripheral blood sample was provided by each donor, and peripheral blood mononuclear cells were used for TCR beta sequencing. Genomic DNA was extracted from the blood cell samples with the Qiagen DNeasy Blood Extraction Kit. General conclusions and limits of the study: An association between a missense DCLRE1C variant and V-gene and J-gene trimming of TCR beta chains was found in a later genetic analysis and replicated in an independent cohort. Most TCR sequences were seen in very few donors, while some public TCRs were found in many individuals. A total of fewer than 200 TCR beta chains were listed by the study as associated with cytomegalovirus. When HLA alleles, especially DR and DQ, strongly co-occurred, TCR associations were difficult to assign to individual alleles. In a later analysis, several top co-occurrence clusters were reported to appear linked to parvovirus B19, influenza, CMV and Epstein-Barr virus. The presence/absence analyses assumed that sequencing depth was roughly uniform across donors, and that assumption may not be true. A cluster of highly shared sequence variants was judged likely to represent a technical artifact of the sequencing pipeline. A later analysis found that most CMV-associated TCR beta chains appeared HLA-restricted, with HLA associations seemingly driven largely by CMV exposure. This cohort had only TCR beta chains sequenced, and the lack of alpha or paired-chain data limited which features could be detected. The classifier was reported to diagnose cytomegalovirus status with high specificity and sensitivity in both the original cohort and the validation cohort. Because HLA typing was missing for some donors at each locus, association tests included only the typed subset. Because counts were too low, seventeen rarely observed V segments, including chromosome 9 orphons, were excluded from the earlier analysis of 587 of the donors. A few of the identified cytomegalovirus-associated TCR beta chains were confirmed in vitro to be specific for cytomegalovirus antigens. In an earlier analysis of a few hundred of the donors, most TCR beta V segments were observed in productive rearrangements about 90% or about 30% of the time, broadly matching IMGT annotations. Compared with equally common non-associated chains, HLA-associated TCR beta chains in a later analysis were more clonally expanded and had lower generation probabilities. In a later analysis, the rate of TCR association differed among HLA loci, with DRB1 alleles having the most associated TCRs and HLA-C alleles having the fewest. In a later analysis, some 18,000 TCR beta sequences were associated with specific HLA alleles at a false discovery rate of 0.05. Immune exposure information for the cohort was limited to CMV serostatus. The authors suggested that the approach could potentially be extended to other disease states and immunological phenotypes. According to a later genetic analysis, donors in an Asian-associated ancestry cluster had fewer N-insertions in productive TCRs than the approximately 670-donor mean. Correlated functional status among segregating V segments might reflect linkage disequilibrium, but an unknown experimental factor could not be ruled out. A further reported finding was that TCR beta sequences accurately predicted the HLA-A and HLA-B alleles for most subjects in the first cohort.

The sequence derives from a man between 60 and 75 years old in good health and CMV-seronegative. The material sequenced was PBMCs.

The CDR3 reads as follows: CASSDPGRGTELFF. At the DNA level, the sequence is TGTGCCAGCAGTGATCCGGGACGAGGGACTGAACTGTTTTTT. The receptor chain draws on TRBV25-1 and TRBJ1-4; the D gene is perhaps TRBD1, on 5 matching bases. CDR1 MGHDK and CDR2 SYGVNS were looked up in the germline V gene. V is cut by 3 bases and J by 12 bases, and the space between the germline ends is 17 bases. The CDR3 covers 14 residues, taking in both the cysteine and the phenylalanine. Only the CDR3 DNA stays, 42 bases, in frame from base 1.